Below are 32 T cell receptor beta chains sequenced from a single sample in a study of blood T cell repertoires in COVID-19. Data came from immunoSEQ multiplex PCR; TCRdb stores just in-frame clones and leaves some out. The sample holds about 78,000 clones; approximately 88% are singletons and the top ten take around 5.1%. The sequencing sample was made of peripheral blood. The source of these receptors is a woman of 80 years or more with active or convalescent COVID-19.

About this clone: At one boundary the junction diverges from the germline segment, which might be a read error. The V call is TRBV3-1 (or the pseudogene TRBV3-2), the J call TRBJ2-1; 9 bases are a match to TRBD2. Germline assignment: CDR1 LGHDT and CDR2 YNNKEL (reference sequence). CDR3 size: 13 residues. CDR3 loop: CASIFGAGGPWVF. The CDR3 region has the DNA TGTGCCAGCATATTTGGGGCGGGAGGGCCATGGGTCTTC.

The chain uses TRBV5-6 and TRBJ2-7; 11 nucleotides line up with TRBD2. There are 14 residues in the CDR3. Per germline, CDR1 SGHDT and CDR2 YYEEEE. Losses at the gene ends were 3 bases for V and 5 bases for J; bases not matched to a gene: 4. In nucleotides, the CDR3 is TGTGCCAGCAGCTCCTTAGCGGGAGGGCACGAGCAGTACTTC. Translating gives CASSSLAGGHEQYF.

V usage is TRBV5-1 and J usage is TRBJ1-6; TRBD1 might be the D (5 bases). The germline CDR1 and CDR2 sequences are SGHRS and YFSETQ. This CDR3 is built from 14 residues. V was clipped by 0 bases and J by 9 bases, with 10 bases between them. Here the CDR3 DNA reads TGCGCCAGCAGCTTGGACGGGGGACGTTCACCCCTCCACTTT. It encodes CASSLDGGRSPLHF.

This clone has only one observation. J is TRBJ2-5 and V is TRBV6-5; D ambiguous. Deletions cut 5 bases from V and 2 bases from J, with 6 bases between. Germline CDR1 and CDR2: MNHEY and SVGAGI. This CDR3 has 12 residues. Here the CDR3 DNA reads TGTGCCAGCAGTACAAGACAAGAGACCCAGTACTTC. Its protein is CASSTRQETQYF.

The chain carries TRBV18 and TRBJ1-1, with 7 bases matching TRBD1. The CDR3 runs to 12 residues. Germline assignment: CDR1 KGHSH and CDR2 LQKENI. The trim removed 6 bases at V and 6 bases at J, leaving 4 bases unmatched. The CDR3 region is CASSHRGAEAFF. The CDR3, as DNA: TGTGCCAGCTCCCACAGGGGTGCTGAAGCTTTCTTT.

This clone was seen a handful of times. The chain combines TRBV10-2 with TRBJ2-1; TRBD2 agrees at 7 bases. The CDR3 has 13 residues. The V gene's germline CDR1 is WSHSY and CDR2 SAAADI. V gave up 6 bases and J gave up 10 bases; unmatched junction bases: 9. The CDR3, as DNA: TGCGCCAGCAGACGGGGAGGGAGAGGCGAGCAGTTCTTC. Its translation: CASRRGGRGEQFF.

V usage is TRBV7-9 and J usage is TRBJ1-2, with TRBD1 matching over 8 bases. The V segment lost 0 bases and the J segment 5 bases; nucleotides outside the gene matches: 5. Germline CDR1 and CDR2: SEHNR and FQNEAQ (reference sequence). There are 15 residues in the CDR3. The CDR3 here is CASSLAETGVYGYTF. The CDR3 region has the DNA TGTGCCAGCAGCTTAGCCGAGACAGGGGTTTATGGCTACACCTTC.

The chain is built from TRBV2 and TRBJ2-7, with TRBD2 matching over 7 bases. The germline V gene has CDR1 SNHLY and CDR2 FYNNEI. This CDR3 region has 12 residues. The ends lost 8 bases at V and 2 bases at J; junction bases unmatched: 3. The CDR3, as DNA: TGTGCCAGCGGGGGGACTACCTACGAGCAGTACTTC. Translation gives CASGGTTYEQYF.

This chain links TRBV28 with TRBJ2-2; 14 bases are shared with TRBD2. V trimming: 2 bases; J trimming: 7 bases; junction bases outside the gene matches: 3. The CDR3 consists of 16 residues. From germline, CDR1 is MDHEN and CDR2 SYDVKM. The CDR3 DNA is TGTGCCAGCAGTTTAAGACTAGCGGGAGGGGTCGGGGAGCTGTTTTTT. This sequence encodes CASSLRLAGGVGELFF.

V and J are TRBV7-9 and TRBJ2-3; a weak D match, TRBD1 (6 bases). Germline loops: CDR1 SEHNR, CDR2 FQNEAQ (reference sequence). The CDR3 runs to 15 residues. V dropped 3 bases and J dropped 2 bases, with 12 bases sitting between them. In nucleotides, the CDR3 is TGTGCCAGCAGCTTTCAGGGGCCGAACACAGATACGCAGTATTTT. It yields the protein CASSFQGPNTDTQYF.

The CDR3 here is CSVDRVNYGYTF. The CDR3 bases are TGCAGCGTTGACAGGGTTAACTATGGCTACACCTTC. The chain links TRBV29-1 to TRBJ1-2; D possibly corresponds to TRBD1 (5 bases). The CDR3 spans 12 residues. Trimming stripped 3 bases from V and 1 base from J, with 6 bases between. Per the germline V gene, CDR1 is SQVTM and CDR2 is ANQGSEA.

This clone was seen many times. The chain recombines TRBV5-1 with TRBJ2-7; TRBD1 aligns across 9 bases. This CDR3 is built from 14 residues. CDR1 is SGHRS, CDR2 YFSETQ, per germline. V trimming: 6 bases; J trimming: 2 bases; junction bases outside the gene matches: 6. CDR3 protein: CASKGGTGTYEQYF. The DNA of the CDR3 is TGCGCCAGCAAAGGGGGGACAGGGACCTACGAGCAGTACTTC.

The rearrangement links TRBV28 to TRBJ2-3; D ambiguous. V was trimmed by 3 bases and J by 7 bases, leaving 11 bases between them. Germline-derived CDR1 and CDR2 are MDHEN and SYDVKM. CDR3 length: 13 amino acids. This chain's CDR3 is CASSFARPYTQYF. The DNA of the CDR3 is TGTGCCAGCAGTTTCGCGCGTCCTTATACGCAGTATTTT.

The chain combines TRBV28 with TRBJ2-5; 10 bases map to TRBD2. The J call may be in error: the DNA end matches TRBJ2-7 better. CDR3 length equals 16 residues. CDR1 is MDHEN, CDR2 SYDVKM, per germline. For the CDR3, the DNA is TGTGCCAGCAGTAAACTCCCGGGACTAGCGTATCACGAGCAGTACTTC. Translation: CASSKLPGLAYHEQYF.

The CDR3 is CATSAISRDTGHEKLFF. The CDR3 DNA reads TGTGCCACCAGCGCCATAAGCCGGGACACCGGCCATGAAAAACTGTTTTTT. This chain joins TRBV24-1 and TRBJ1-4; D perhaps matches TRBD1 (6 bases). The CDR3 covers 17 residues. Per germline, CDR1 KGHDR and CDR2 SFDVKD. V shed 7 bases and J shed 6 bases, with 23 bases lying between them.

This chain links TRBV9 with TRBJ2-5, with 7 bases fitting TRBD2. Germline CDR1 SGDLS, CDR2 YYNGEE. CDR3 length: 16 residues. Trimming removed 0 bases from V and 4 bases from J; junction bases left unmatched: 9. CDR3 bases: TGTGCCAGCAGCGTAGGGGAGGGGCTAAGAGGAGAGACCCAGTACTTC. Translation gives CASSVGEGLRGETQYF.

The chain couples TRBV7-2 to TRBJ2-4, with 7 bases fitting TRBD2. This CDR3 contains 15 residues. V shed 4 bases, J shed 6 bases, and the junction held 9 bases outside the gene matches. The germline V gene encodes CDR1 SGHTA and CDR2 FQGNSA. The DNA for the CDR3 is TGTGCCAGCAGCTACATGCGGGGCGGGGGAAACATTCAGTACTTC. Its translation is CASSYMRGGGNIQYF.

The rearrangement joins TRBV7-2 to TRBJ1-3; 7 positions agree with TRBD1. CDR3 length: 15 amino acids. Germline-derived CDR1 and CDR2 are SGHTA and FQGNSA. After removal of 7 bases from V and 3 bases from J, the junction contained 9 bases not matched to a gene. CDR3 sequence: CASKRQGKSGNTIYF. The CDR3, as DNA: TGTGCCAGCAAGCGACAGGGAAAAAGTGGAAACACCATATATTTT.

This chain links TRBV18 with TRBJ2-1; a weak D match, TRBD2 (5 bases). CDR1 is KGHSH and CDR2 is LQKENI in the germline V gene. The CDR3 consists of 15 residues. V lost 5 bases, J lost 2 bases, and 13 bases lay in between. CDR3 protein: CASSSKLVPYNEQFF. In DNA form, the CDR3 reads TGTGCCAGCTCATCGAAACTAGTCCCCTACAATGAGCAGTTCTTC.

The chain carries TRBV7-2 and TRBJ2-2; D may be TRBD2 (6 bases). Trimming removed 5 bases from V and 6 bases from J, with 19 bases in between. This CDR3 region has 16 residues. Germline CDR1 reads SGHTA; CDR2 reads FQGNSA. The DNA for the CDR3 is TGTGCCAGCAGCAATACCGAGACTAGGGGATCCGGGGAGCTGTTTTTT. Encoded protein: CASSNTETRGSGELFF.

CDR3 loop: CASSEAGRVGNTIYF. The CDR3 DNA sequence: TGTGCCAGCAGTGAAGCTGGCAGGGTTGGAAACACCATATATTTT. The chain links TRBV6-1 to TRBJ1-3; TRBD1 is a possible D gene (5 bases). Trimming removed 0 bases from V and 3 bases from J, with 9 bases in between. Germline CDR1 and CDR2: MNHNS and SASEGT. CDR3 length: 15 residues.

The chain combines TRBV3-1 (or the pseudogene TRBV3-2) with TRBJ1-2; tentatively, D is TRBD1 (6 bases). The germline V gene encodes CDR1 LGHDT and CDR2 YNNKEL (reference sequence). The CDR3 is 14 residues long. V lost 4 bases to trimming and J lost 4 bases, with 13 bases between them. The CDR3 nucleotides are TGTGCCAGCAGCCCCGTGGACAGCTTCTATGGCTACACCTTC. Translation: CASSPVDSFYGYTF.

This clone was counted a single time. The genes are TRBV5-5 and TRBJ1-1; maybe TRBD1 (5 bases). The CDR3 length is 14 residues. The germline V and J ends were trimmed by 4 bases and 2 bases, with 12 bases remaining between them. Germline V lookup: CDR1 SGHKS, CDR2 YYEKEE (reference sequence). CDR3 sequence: CASSTVTANTEAFF. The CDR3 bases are TGTGCCAGCAGCACCGTGACAGCCAACACTGAAGCTTTCTTT.

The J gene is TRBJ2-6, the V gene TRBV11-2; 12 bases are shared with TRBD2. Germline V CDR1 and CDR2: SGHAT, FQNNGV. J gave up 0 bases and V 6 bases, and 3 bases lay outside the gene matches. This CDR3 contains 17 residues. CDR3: CASRLAGGLSGANVLTF. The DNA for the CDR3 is TGTGCCAGCAGACTAGCGGGAGGTCTCTCTGGGGCCAACGTCCTGACTTTC.

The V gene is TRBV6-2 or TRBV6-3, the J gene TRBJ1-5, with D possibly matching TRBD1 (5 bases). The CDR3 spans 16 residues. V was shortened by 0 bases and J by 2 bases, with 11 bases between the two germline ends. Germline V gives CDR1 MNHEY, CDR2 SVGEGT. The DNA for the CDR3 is TGTGCCAGCAGTTACTCGGAGGGGCTTGGCAATCAGCCCCAGCATTTT. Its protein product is CASSYSEGLGNQPQHF.

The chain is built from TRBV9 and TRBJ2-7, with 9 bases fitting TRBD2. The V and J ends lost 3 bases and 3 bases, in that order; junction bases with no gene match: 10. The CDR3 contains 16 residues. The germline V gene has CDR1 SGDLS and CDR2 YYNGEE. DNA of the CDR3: TGTGCCAGCAGCGCCCGACGACTAGCGGAAGACTACGAGCAGTACTTC. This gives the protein CASSARRLAEDYEQYF. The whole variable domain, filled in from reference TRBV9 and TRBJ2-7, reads DSGVTQTPKHLITATGQRVTLRCSPRSGDLSVYWYQQSLDQGLQFLIQYYNGEERAKGNILERFSAQQFPDLHSELNLSSLELGDSALYFCASSARRLAEDYEQYFGPGTRLTVT.

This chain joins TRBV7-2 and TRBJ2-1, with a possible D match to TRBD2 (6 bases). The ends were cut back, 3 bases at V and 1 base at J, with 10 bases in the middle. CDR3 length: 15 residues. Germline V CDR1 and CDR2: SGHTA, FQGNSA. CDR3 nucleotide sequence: TGTGCCAGCAGCTTCGGGAGAGGGTCCTACAATGAGCAGTTCTTC. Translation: CASSFGRGSYNEQFF.

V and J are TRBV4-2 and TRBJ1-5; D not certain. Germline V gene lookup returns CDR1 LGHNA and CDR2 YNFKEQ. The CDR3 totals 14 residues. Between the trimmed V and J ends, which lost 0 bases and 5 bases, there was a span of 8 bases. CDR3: CASSQEWRYQPQHF. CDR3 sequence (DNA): TGTGCCAGCAGCCAAGAGTGGAGGTATCAGCCCCAGCATTTT.

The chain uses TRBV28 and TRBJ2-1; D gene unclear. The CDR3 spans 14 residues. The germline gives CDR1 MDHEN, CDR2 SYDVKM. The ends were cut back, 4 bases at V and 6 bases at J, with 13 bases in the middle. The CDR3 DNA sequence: TGTGCCAGCAGTTCGATCTCGGGTCCCAATGAGCAGTTCTTC. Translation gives CASSSISGPNEQFF. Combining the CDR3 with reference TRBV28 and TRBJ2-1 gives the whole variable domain DVKVTQSSRYLVKRTGEKVFLECVQDMDHENMFWYRQDPGLGLRLIYFSYDVKMKEKGDIPEGYSVSREKKERFSLILESASTNQTSMYLCASSSISGPNEQFFGPGTRLTVL.

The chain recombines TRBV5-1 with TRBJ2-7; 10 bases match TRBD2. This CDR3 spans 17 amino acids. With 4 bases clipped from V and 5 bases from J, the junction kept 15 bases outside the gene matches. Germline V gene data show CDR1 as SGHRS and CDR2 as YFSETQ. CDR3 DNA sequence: TGCGCCAGCAGCGCCCGCAGCCTAGCGGGAGCCTCTGACGAGCAGTACTTC. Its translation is CASSARSLAGASDEQYF.

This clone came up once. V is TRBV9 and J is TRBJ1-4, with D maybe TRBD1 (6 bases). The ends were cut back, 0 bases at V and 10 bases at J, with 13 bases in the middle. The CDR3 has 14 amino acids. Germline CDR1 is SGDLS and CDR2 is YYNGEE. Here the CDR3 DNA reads TGTGCCAGCAGCGTAGACTCAGGGGAGAGAAAACTGTTTTTT. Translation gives CASSVDSGERKLFF.

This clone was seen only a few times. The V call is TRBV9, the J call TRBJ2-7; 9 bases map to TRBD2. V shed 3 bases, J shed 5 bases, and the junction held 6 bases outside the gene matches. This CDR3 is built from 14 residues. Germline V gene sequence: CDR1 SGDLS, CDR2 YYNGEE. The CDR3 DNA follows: TGTGCCAGCAGCGCTAGCGGGACAGTAGACGAGCAGTACTTC. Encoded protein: CASSASGTVDEQYF.